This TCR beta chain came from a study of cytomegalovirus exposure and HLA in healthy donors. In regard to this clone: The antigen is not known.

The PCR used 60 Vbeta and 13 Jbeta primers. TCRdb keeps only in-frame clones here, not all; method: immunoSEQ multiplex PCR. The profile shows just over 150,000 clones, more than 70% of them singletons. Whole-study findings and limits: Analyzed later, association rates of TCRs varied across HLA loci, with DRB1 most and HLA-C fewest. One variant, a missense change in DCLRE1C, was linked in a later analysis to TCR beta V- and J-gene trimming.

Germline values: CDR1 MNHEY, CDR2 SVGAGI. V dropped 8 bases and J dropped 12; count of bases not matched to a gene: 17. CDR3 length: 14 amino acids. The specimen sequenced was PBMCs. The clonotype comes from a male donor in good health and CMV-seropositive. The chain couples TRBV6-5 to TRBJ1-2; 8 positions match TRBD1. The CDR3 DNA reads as TGTGCCAGCTCGATAGGACAGGGTGAAGTGTTAGACACCTTC. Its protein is CASSIGQGEVLDTF.